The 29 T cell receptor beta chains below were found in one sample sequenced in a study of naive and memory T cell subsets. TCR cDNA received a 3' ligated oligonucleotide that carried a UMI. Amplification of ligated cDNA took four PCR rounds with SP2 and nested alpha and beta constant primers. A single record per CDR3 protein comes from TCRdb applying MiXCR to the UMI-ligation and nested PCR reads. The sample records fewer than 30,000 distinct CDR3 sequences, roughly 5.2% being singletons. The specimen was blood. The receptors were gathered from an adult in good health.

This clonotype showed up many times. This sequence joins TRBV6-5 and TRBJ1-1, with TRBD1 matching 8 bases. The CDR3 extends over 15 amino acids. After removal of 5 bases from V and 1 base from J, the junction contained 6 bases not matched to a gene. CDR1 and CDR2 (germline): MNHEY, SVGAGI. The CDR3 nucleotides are TGTGCCAGCAGTCGGACAGGGCTCTCGAACACTGAAGCTTTCTTT. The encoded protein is CASSRTGLSNTEAFF.

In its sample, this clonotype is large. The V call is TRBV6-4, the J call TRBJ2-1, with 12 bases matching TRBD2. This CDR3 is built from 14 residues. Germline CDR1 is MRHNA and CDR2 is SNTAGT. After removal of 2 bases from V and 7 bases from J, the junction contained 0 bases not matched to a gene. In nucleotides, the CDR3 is TGTGCCAGCAGTGACGGGACTAGCGGGAATGAGCAGTTCTTC. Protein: CASSDGTSGNEQFF.

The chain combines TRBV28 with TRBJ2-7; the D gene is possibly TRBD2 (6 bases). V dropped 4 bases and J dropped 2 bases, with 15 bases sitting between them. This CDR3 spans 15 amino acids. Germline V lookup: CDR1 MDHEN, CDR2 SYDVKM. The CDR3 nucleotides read TGTGCCAGCAGTTCCACCGGGACTGCAACCTACGAGCAGTACTTC. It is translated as CASSSTGTATYEQYF.

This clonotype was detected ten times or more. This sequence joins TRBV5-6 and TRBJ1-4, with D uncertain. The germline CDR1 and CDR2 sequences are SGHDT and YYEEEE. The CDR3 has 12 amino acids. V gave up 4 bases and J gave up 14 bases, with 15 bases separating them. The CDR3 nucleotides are TGTGCCAGCAGCACCGGGGATGGTTTTCTGTTTTTT. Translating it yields CASSTGDGFLFF.

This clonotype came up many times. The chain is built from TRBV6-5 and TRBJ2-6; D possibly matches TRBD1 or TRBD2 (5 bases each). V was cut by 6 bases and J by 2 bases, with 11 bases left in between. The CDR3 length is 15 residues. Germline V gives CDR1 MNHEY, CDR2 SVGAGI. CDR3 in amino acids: CASRPQGAGANVLTF. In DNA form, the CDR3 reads TGTGCCAGCAGACCGCAGGGAGCTGGGGCCAACGTCCTGACTTTC.

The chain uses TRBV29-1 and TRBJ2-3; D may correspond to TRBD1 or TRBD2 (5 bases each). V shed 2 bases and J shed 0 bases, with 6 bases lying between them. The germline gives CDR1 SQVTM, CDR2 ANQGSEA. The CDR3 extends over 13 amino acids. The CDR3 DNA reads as TGCAGCGTTGAAAGGGACAGCACAGATACGCAGTATTTT. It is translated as CSVERDSTDTQYF.

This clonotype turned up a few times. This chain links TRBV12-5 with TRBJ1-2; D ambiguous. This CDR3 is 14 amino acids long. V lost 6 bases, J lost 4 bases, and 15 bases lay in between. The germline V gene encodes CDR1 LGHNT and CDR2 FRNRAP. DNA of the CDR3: TGTGCTAGTGGACAAGGCGTGGGAACCTATGGCTACACCTTC. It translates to CASGQGVGTYGYTF.

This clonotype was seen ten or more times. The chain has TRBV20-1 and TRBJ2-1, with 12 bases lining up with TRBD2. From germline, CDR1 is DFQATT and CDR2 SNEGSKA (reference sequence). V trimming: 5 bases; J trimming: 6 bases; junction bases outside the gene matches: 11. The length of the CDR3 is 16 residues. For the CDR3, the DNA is TGCAGTGCTCCTCGGCCGACTAGCGGGAGCGGCAATGAGCAGTTCTTC. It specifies CSAPRPTSGSGNEQFF.

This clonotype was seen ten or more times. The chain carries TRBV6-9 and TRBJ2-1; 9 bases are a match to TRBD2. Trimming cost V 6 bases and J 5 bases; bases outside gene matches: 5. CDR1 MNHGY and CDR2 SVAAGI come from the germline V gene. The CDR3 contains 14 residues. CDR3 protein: CASRRAGGHNEQFF. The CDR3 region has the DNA TGTGCCAGCAGAAGAGCGGGAGGTCACAATGAGCAGTTCTTC.

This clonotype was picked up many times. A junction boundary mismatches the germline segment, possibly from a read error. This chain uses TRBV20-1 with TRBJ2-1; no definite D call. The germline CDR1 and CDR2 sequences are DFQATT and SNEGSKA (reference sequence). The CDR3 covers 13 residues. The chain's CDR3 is CSARPPEERSWLF. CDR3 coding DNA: TGCAGTGCTAGACCACCTGAGGAGCGAAGTTGGCTCTTC.

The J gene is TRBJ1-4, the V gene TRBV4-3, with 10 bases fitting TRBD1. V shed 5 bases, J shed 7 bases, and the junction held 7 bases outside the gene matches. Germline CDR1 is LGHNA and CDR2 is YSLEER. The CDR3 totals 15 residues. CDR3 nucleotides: TGCGCCAGCAGCTTAGGGGGACAGGGGATTGAAAAACTGTTTTTT. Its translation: CASSLGGQGIEKLFF.

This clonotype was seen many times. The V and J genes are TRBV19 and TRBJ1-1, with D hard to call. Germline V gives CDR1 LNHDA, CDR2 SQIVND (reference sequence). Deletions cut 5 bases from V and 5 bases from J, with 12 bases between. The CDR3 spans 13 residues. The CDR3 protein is CASSSRRKTEAFF. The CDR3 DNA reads TGTGCCAGTAGTTCACGTCGGAAAACTGAAGCTTTCTTT.

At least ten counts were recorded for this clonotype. For the CDR3, the DNA is TGTGCCAGCAGCCAACCGGGACTAGAAGGGACCGGGGAGCTGTTTTTT. It codes for CASSQPGLEGTGELFF. V is TRBV7-9 and J is TRBJ2-2; the match to TRBD2 covers 8 bases. The CDR3 sequence is 16 residues long. Germline CDR1 and CDR2: SEHNR and FQNEAQ (reference sequence). V lost 5 bases and J lost 5; bases outside the gene matches: 10.

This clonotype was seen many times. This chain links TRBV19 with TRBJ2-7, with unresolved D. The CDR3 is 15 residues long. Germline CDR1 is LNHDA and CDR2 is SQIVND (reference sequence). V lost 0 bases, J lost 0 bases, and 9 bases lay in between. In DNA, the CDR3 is TGTGCCAGTAGTATAGACGGATCTAGCTCCTACGAGCAGTACTTC. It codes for CASSIDGSSSYEQYF.

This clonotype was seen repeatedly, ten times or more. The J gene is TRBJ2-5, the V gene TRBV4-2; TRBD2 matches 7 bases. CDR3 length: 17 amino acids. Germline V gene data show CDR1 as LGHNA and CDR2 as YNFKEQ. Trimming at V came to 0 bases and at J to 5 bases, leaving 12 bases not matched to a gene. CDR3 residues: CASSQDLAGVAFETQYF. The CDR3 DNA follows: TGTGCCAGCAGCCAAGATCTGGCGGGAGTGGCTTTTGAGACCCAGTACTTC.

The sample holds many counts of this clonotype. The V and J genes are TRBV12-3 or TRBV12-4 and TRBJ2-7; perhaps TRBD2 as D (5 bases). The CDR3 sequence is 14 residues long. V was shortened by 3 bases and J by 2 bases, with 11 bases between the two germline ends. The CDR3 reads CASSFRGSPYEQYF. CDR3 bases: TGTGCCAGCAGTTTTAGAGGGAGCCCCTACGAGCAGTACTTC.

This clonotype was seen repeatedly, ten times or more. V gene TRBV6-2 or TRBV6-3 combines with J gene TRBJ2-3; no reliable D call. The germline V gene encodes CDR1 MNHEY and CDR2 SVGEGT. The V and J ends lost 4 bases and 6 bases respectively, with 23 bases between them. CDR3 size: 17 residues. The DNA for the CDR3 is TGTGCCAGCAGTTCGATTCGGACGGCCCAGGAGCTGGATACGCAGTATTTT. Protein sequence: CASSSIRTAQELDTQYF.

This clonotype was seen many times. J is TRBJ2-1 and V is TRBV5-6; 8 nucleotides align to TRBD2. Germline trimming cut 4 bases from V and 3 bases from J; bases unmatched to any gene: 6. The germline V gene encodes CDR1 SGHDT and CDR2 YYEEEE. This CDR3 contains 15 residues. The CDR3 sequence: CASSRSAGVYNEQFF. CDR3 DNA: TGTGCCAGCAGCCGCTCAGCGGGAGTCTACAATGAGCAGTTCTTC.

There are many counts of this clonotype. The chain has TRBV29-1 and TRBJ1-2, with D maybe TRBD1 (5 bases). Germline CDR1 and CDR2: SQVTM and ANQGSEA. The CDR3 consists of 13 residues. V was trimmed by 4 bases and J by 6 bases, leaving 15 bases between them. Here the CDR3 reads CSVGQAGLDGYTF. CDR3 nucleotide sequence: TGCAGCGTTGGGCAGGCAGGGCTGGATGGCTACACCTTC.

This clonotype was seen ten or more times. The CDR3 reads CAWSPEITYEQYF. The CDR3 DNA follows: TGTGCCTGGAGTCCAGAGATTACCTACGAGCAGTACTTC. The J gene is TRBJ2-7, the V gene TRBV30; D ambiguous. V lost 2 bases, J lost 2 bases, and 10 bases lay in between. From germline, CDR1 is GTSNPN and CDR2 SVGIG (reference sequence). The length of the CDR3 is 13 residues.

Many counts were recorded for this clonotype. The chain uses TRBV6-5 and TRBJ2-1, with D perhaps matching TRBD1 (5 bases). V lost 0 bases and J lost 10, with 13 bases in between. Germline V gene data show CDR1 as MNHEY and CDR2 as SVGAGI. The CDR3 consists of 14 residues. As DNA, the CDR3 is TGTGCCAGCAGTTACTCGACAGCCCAGGCCGAGCAGTTCTTC. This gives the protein CASSYSTAQAEQFF.

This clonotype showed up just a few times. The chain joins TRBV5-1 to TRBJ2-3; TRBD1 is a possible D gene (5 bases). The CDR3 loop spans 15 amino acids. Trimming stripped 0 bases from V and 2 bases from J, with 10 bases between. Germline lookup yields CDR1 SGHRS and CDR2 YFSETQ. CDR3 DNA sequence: TGCGCCAGCAGCTTGGGTCAGGGATTCACAGATACGCAGTATTTT. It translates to CASSLGQGFTDTQYF.

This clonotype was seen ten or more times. The CDR3 here is CASSQDRAETQYF. CDR3 DNA: TGTGCCAGCAGTCAGGACAGGGCGGAGACCCAGTACTTC. The gene calls are TRBV28 and TRBJ2-5, with 8 bases identical to TRBD1. Germline CDR1 reads MDHEN; CDR2 reads SYDVKM. The CDR3 extends over 13 amino acids. V lost 5 bases, J lost 5 bases, and 4 bases stayed unmatched.

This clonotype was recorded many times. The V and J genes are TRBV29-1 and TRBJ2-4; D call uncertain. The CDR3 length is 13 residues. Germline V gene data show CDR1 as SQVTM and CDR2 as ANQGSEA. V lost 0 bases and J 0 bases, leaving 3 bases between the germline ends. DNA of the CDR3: TGCAGCGTTGAAGAGGGAGCCAAAAACATTCAGTACTTC. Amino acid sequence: CSVEEGAKNIQYF.

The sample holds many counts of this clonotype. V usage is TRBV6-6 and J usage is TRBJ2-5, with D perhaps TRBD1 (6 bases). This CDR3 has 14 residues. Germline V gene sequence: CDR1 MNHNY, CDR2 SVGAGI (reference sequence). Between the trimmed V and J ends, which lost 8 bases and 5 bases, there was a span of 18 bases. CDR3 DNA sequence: TGTGCCAGCCGGGACGTTTTGAGGGGGGAGACCCAGTACTTC. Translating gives CASRDVLRGETQYF.

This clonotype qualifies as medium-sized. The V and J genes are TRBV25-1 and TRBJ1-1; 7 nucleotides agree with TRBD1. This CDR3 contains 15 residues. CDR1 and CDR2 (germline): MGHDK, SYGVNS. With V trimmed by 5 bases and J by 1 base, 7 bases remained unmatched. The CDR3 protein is CASSLEGDRNTEAFF. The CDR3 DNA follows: TGTGCCAGCAGTTTAGAGGGGGACAGGAACACTGAAGCTTTCTTT.

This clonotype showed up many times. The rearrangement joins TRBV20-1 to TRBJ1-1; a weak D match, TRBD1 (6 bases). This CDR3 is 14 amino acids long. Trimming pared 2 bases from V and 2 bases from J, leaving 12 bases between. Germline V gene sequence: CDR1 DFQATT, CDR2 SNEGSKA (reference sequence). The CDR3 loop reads CSARRQGPNTEAFF. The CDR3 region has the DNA TGCAGTGCTAGACGGCAGGGGCCTAACACTGAAGCTTTCTTT.

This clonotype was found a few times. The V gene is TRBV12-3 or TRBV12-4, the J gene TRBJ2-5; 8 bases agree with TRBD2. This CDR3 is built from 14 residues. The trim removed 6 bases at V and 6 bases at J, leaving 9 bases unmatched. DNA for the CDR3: TGTGCCAGCAGCCCCGGGGGGGGGGTCAAGACCCAGTACTTC. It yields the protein CASSPGGGVKTQYF.

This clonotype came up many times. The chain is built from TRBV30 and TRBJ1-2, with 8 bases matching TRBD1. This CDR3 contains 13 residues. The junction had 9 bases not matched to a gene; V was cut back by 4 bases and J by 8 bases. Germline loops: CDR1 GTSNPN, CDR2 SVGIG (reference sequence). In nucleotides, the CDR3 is TGTGCCTGGACCCACGGACAGGGTGACGGCTACACCTTC. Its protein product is CAWTHGQGDGYTF.